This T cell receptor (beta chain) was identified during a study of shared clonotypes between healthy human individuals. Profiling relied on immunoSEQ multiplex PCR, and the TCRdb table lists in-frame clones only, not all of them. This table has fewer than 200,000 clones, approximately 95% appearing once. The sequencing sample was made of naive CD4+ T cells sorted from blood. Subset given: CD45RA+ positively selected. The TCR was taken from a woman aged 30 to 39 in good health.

This CDR3 is CASSVGRYNEQFF. The DNA of the CDR3 is TGTGCCAGCAGCGTCGGGAGGTACAATGAGCAGTTCTTC. The chain has TRBV9 and TRBJ2-1; 7 nucleotides line up with TRBD2. Per the germline V gene, CDR1 is SGDLS and CDR2 is YYNGEE. CDR3 size: 13 residues. V shed 2 bases and J 4 bases; nucleotides not matched to a gene: 0.